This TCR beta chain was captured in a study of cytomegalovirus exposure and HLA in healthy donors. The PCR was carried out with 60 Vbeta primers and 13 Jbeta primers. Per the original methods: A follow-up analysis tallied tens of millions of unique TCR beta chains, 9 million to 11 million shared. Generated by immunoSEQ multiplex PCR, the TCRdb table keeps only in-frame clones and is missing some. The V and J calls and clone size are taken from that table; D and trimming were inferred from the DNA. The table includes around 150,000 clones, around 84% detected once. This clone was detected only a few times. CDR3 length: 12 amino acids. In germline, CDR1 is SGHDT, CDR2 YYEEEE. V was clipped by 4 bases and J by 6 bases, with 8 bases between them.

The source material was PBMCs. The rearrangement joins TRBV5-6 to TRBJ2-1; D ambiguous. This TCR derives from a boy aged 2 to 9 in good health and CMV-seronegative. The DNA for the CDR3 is TGTGCCAGCAGCGATAGTCTCAATGAGCAGTTCTTC. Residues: CASSDSLNEQFF.